What follows are 25 T cell receptor beta chains derived from one specimen sequenced in a study of blood T cell repertoires in COVID-19. Clones were read by immunoSEQ multiplex PCR, and TCRdb kept only the in-frame ones, dropping some. The sample consists of fewer than 150,000 clones, about nine tenths of them appearing once. The specimen sequenced was peripheral blood. The receptors derive from a man aged 50 to 59 with active or convalescent COVID-19.

The V and J genes are TRBV14 and TRBJ2-3; D uncertain. The V and J ends lost 2 bases and 3 bases respectively, with 6 bases between them. This CDR3 is 13 amino acids long. Germline CDR1 reads SGHDN; CDR2 reads FVKESK. The CDR3 DNA sequence: TGTGCCAGCAGCCAAATCGGGACAGATACGCAGTATTTT. It specifies CASSQIGTDTQYF.

The chain carries TRBV28 and TRBJ2-3; 8 bases agree with TRBD1. The V segment lost 5 bases and the J segment 4 bases; nucleotides outside the gene matches: 2. Per the germline V gene, CDR1 is MDHEN and CDR2 is SYDVKM. This CDR3 is 13 amino acids long. CDR3 sequence reads: CASSQQGADTQYF. CDR3 coding DNA: TGTGCCAGCAGTCAACAGGGGGCAGATACGCAGTATTTT.

The J gene is TRBJ1-2, the V gene TRBV7-2; TRBD1 might be the D (6 bases). Germline V gene lookup returns CDR1 SGHTA and CDR2 FQGNSA. This CDR3 is built from 17 residues. Trimming removed 0 bases at V and 4 bases at J, with 18 bases between. As DNA, the CDR3 is TGTGCCAGCAGCTTAGCGCGTATCAGGGGATTAGGCTATGGCTACACCTTC. Translated: CASSLARIRGLGYGYTF.

V is TRBV7-6 and J is TRBJ2-2; 13 bases line up with TRBD2. V dropped 5 bases and J dropped 1; count of bases not matched to a gene: 4. CDR3 size: 17 residues. Germline CDR1 reads SGHVS; CDR2 reads FNYEAQ. CDR3 DNA sequence: TGTGCCAGCAGCGGACTAGCGGGAGTGGGGAACACCGGGGAGCTGTTTTTT. The encoded protein is CASSGLAGVGNTGELFF.

The chain employs TRBV30 and TRBJ1-3; 7 bases are a match to TRBD1. This CDR3 contains 16 residues. Losses at the gene ends were 2 bases for V and 0 bases for J; bases not matched to a gene: 7. The germline gives CDR1 GTSNPN, CDR2 SVGIG (reference sequence). The CDR3 protein is CAWSLTGSISGNTIYF. The CDR3 nucleotides are TGTGCCTGGAGTTTGACAGGGTCAATCTCTGGAAACACCATATATTTT.

The chain couples TRBV19 to TRBJ2-3; D may be TRBD2 (5 bases). Trimming cost V 7 bases and J 1 base, with 12 bases left between them. Germline CDR1 reads LNHDA; CDR2 reads SQIVND (reference sequence). The CDR3 spans 14 residues. This chain's CDR3 is CASIESGGTDTQYF. In DNA, the CDR3 is TGTGCCAGTATTGAATCCGGGGGCACAGATACGCAGTATTTT. Drawing the rest from reference TRBV19 and TRBJ2-3, the complete variable domain is DGGITQSPKYLFRKEGQNVTLSCEQNLNHDAMYWYRQDPGQGLRLIYYSQIVNDFQKGDIAEGYSVSREKKESFPLTVTSAQKNPTAFYLCASIESGGTDTQYFGPGTRLTVL.

The gene calls are TRBV10-3 and TRBJ1-3, with 7 positions matching TRBD1. V shed 6 bases, J shed 3 bases, and the junction held 5 bases outside the gene matches. The V gene's germline CDR1 is ENHRY and CDR2 SYGVKD. The CDR3 totals 14 residues. The DNA for the CDR3 is TGTGCCATCAGGCAACAGGGGATTGGAAACACCATATATTTT. Protein: CAIRQQGIGNTIYF.

This clone was observed a single time. At the DNA level, this CDR3 is encoded by other sequences in the same sample as well. The chain carries TRBV7-2 and TRBJ2-2, with TRBD1 matching over 9 bases. From germline, CDR1 is SGHTA and CDR2 FQGNSA. The CDR3 loop spans 14 amino acids. The V and J ends lost 6 bases and 5 bases, in that order; junction bases with no gene match: 4. Written as DNA, the CDR3 is TGTGCCAGCAGTCCGGGACAGGGAACCGGGGAGCTGTTTTTT. This encodes CASSPGQGTGELFF.

The rearrangement links TRBV30 to TRBJ2-5; the D gene is possibly TRBD2 (6 bases). Trimming removed 2 bases at V and 5 bases at J, with 12 bases between. This CDR3 contains 13 residues. The germline gives CDR1 GTSNPN, CDR2 SVGIG (reference sequence). The CDR3: CAWSFGGTETQYF. The CDR3, as DNA: TGTGCCTGGAGTTTTGGAGGGACGGAGACCCAGTACTTC.

The chain joins TRBV19 to TRBJ1-5; D possibly corresponds to TRBD1 (5 bases). This CDR3 has 15 residues. The germline gives CDR1 LNHDA, CDR2 SQIVND (reference sequence). V lost 6 bases and J 6 bases, leaving 18 bases between the germline ends. The CDR3 nucleotides are TGTGCCAGTAGGGCCCAGGGAATTCTGGGTCAGCCCCAGCATTTT. Translated: CASRAQGILGQPQHF.

This rearrangement joins TRBV28 to TRBJ1-4, with 9 bases lining up with TRBD1. Germline assignment: CDR1 MDHEN and CDR2 SYDVKM. The CDR3 is 15 amino acids. V lost 6 bases, J lost 8 bases, and 10 bases stayed unmatched. The CDR3 region has the DNA TGTGCCAGCAGACCGACGGGACAGGGTTTCGAAAAACTGTTTTTT. Translating gives CASRPTGQGFEKLFF.

The V gene is TRBV5-1, the J gene TRBJ2-7, with TRBD2 as a possible D gene (5 bases). The CDR3 length is 12 residues. Per the germline V gene, CDR1 is SGHRS and CDR2 is YFSETQ. The ends were cut back, 4 bases at V and 2 bases at J, with 7 bases in the middle. This chain's CDR3 is CASSLGTYEQYF. CDR3 nucleotide sequence: TGCGCCAGCAGCCTCGGGACCTACGAGCAGTACTTC.

V gene TRBV21-1 combines with J gene TRBJ2-6; the table assigns TRBD1, which was not confirmed against the DNA. TRBV21-1 is designated a pseudogene. This CDR3 has 20 amino acids. This chain's CDR3 is CASRTKPPGQDPSGANVLTF. DNA of the CDR3: TGTGCCAGCAGAACTAAGCCCCCGGGACAGGACCCCTCTGGGGCCAACGTCCTGACTTTC.

This chain links TRBV29-1 with TRBJ2-1; 9 positions match TRBD2. Looked up from germline, CDR1 is SQVTM and CDR2 is ANQGSEA. The CDR3 covers 14 residues. With V trimmed by 3 bases and J by 2 bases, 2 bases remained unmatched. CDR3 sequence reads: CSVDSGRTYNEQFF. The DNA of the CDR3 is TGCAGCGTTGATAGCGGGAGAACCTACAATGAGCAGTTCTTC.

J is TRBJ1-5 and V is TRBV2; D not certain. This CDR3 has 14 amino acids. Germline V gene data show CDR1 as SNHLY and CDR2 as FYNNEI. Trimming cost V 1 base and J 0 bases, with 4 bases left between them. The CDR3 nucleotides are TGTGCCAGCAGTGAAGGGAGTAGCAATCAGCCCCAGCATTTT. Translation gives CASSEGSSNQPQHF.

The chain employs TRBV19 and TRBJ2-7, with 10 positions matching TRBD2. With V trimmed by 8 bases and J by 1 base, 8 bases remained unmatched. Germline lookup yields CDR1 LNHDA and CDR2 SQIVND (reference sequence). There are 15 residues in the CDR3. CDR3 region: CASSTSGVFSYEQYF. The CDR3 DNA reads as TGTGCCAGTTCCACTAGCGGGGTATTTTCCTACGAGCAGTACTTC.

The chain uses TRBV5-4 and TRBJ1-6, with 7 bases that match TRBD1. The junction had 3 bases not matched to a gene; V was cut back by 1 base and J by 5 bases. The CDR3 runs to 15 residues. CDR1 is SGHNT, CDR2 YYREEE, per germline (reference sequence). The CDR3 coding sequence is TGTGCCAGCAGCTTGAGACAGGGCAATAATTCACCCCTCCACTTT. This codes for CASSLRQGNNSPLHF.

This clone was detected only a few times. The chain uses TRBV7-8 and TRBJ1-2, with unresolved D. V gave up 2 bases and J gave up 0 bases, with 22 bases separating them. The CDR3 has 19 amino acids. Germline assignment: CDR1 SGHVS and CDR2 FQNEAQ. The CDR3: CASSLYYAVRDVANYGYTF. As DNA, the CDR3 is TGTGCCAGCAGCTTATATTACGCGGTCCGAGACGTAGCTAACTATGGCTACACCTTC.

The chain has TRBV2 and TRBJ1-4; 9 bases fit TRBD1. Germline CDR1 and CDR2: SNHLY and FYNNEI. The CDR3 has 15 residues. Losses at the gene ends were 0 bases for V and 8 bases for J; bases not matched to a gene: 4. CDR3 sequence reads: CASSEAGTGNEKLFF. CDR3 nucleotides: TGTGCCAGCAGTGAAGCCGGGACAGGGAACGAAAAACTGTTTTTT.

This clone appeared once. The chain is built from TRBV24-1 and TRBJ1-2; a weak D match, TRBD1 (6 bases). V lost 3 bases to trimming and J lost 3 bases, with 10 bases between them. The CDR3 has 14 amino acids. CDR1 and CDR2 (germline): KGHDR, SFDVKD. DNA for the CDR3: TGTGCCACCAGTGATCGACAGGTCCACTATGGCTACACCTTC. It encodes CATSDRQVHYGYTF.

The chain uses TRBV21-1 and TRBJ2-7; the table's TRBD2 call for D was not verified on the DNA. TRBV21-1 is recorded as a pseudogene. This CDR3 is 12 amino acids long. The CDR3 loop reads CASSKLPGEQYF. DNA for the CDR3: TGTGCCAGCAGCAAATTACCGGGCGAGCAGTACTTC.

The rearrangement joins TRBV4-2 to TRBJ1-4, with D hard to call. The CDR3 covers 16 residues. Trimming shortened V by 0 bases and J by 6 bases, and 14 bases separated the two germline ends. Germline V gene sequence: CDR1 LGHNA, CDR2 YNFKEQ. The CDR3 reads CASSQDPRELDEKLFF. In DNA form, the CDR3 reads TGTGCCAGCAGCCAAGATCCGAGGGAACTTGATGAAAAACTGTTTTTT.

This clone was found once. This chain connects TRBV28 to TRBJ1-1; TRBD1 matches at 7 bases. The CDR3 runs 13 residues. V trimming: 11 bases; J trimming: 0 bases; junction bases outside the gene matches: 6. Germline V gene sequence: CDR1 MDHEN, CDR2 SYDVKM. CDR3 residues: CALTQGLNTEAFF. The CDR3 coding sequence is TGTGCCTTGACACAGGGGTTGAACACTGAAGCTTTCTTT.

The chain couples TRBV5-1 to TRBJ2-3; 7 nucleotides agree with TRBD1. The junction had 3 bases not matched to a gene; V was cut back by 0 bases and J by 2 bases. Germline V lookup: CDR1 SGHRS, CDR2 YFSETQ. The CDR3 has 15 residues. CDR3: CASSLVTGNTDTQYF. The CDR3 coding sequence is TGCGCCAGCAGCTTGGTGACAGGGAACACAGATACGCAGTATTTT.

This rearrangement joins TRBV7-9 to TRBJ2-3; D might be TRBD2 (5 bases). The CDR3 spans 15 residues. Germline V gene sequence: CDR1 SEHNR, CDR2 FQNEAQ (reference sequence). V lost 3 bases, J lost 2 bases, and 12 bases lay in between. CDR3 sequence: CASSLADWLTDTQYF. The CDR3 bases are TGTGCCAGCAGCTTGGCGGACTGGCTCACAGATACGCAGTATTTT.